Each of the 18 T cell receptor beta chains below was sequenced from the same sample in a study of blood T cell repertoires in COVID-19. Only in-frame clones appear in the TCRdb table, and some are missing; sequencing was by immunoSEQ multiplex PCR. The sample gives some 180,000 clones, about 75% of which show up once; approximately 9% is in the top ten. Sequencing used peripheral blood. All receptors come from a woman aged 45 to 65 with active or convalescent COVID-19.

V usage is TRBV30 and J usage is TRBJ1-5, with D perhaps matching TRBD1 (6 bases). V was trimmed by 2 bases and J by 3 bases, leaving 8 bases between them. The CDR3 contains 13 residues. The V gene's germline CDR1 is GTSNPN and CDR2 SVGIG (reference sequence). CDR3 amino acids: CAWSSGVNQPQHF. The CDR3 DNA sequence: TGTGCCTGGAGTTCAGGGGTCAATCAGCCCCAGCATTTT.

The chain has TRBV2 and TRBJ2-3; D may be TRBD2 (5 bases). Looked up from germline, CDR1 is SNHLY and CDR2 is FYNNEI. The CDR3 covers 16 residues. Trimming removed 6 bases at V and 0 bases at J, with 16 bases between. CDR3 DNA: TGTGCCAGCAGGAGGGAAGCGGAGGTTAGCACAGATACGCAGTATTTT. As protein: CASRREAEVSTDTQYF.

V is TRBV28 and J is TRBJ2-5; D not resolved. Germline assignment: CDR1 MDHEN and CDR2 SYDVKM. Trimming removed 3 bases at V and 5 bases at J, with 13 bases between. The CDR3 covers 14 residues. CDR3 bases: TGTGCCAGCAGTTTTTCCTCATCCCGGGAGACCCAGTACTTC. Translation: CASSFSSSRETQYF.

This sequence joins TRBV2 and TRBJ1-6; possibly TRBD1 for D (6 bases). The CDR3 spans 13 residues. V shed 8 bases and J shed 9 bases, with 14 bases lying between them. CDR1 and CDR2 (germline): SNHLY, FYNNEI. This chain's CDR3 is CASVSQGLSPLHF. In DNA form, the CDR3 reads TGTGCCAGCGTCTCTCAGGGGCTTTCACCCCTCCACTTT. Looking up the rest from reference TRBV2 and TRBJ1-6 gives the full variable domain: EPEVTQTPSHQVTQMGQEVILRCVPISNHLYFYWYRQILGQKVEFLVSFYNNEISEKSEIFDDQFSVERPDGSNFTLKIRSTKLEDSAMYFCASVSQGLSPLHFGNGTRLTVT.

This clone was found once. The gene calls are TRBV29-1 and TRBJ2-1, with TRBD2 identical over 14 bases. CDR3 length equals 14 residues. Germline-derived CDR1 and CDR2 are SQVTM and ANQGSEA. J gave up 10 bases and V 8 bases, and 10 bases lay outside the gene matches. CDR3 sequence reads: CSSGTSGSFGEQFF. The DNA for the CDR3 is TGCAGCTCCGGGACTAGCGGGAGTTTCGGGGAGCAGTTCTTC.

The rearrangement links TRBV28 to TRBJ2-5; D may be TRBD1 (5 bases). The CDR3 is 16 residues long. Germline V lookup: CDR1 MDHEN, CDR2 SYDVKM. V was trimmed by 2 bases and J by 5 bases, leaving 18 bases between them. The CDR3 here is CASSLAGFKAIETQYF. DNA of the CDR3: TGTGCCAGCAGTTTAGCAGGGTTTAAAGCCATTGAGACCCAGTACTTC.

This clone was seen a few times. The chain is built from TRBV27 and TRBJ1-2; D not resolved. V was pared by 8 bases and J by 0 bases, with 19 bases between. This CDR3 contains 16 residues. Germline V CDR1 and CDR2: MNHEY, SMNVEV (reference sequence). The CDR3 here is CASGEDGRFSNYGYTF. DNA of the CDR3: TGTGCCAGCGGGGAGGACGGACGTTTTTCTAACTATGGCTACACCTTC.

The J gene is TRBJ2-1, the V gene TRBV2, with D maybe TRBD1 (5 bases). Germline V lookup: CDR1 SNHLY, CDR2 FYNNEI. Trimming cost V 6 bases and J 5 bases, with 14 bases left between them. The CDR3 length is 14 residues. The CDR3 DNA reads TGTGCCAGCAGGGGCGTGGACACCCACAATGAGCAGTTCTTC. It codes for CASRGVDTHNEQFF.

This clone was recorded only once. V usage is TRBV6-2 or TRBV6-3 and J usage is TRBJ2-1, with 16 bases fitting TRBD2. Unmatched junction bases numbered 4, after V lost 4 bases and J lost 7 bases. Per the germline V gene, CDR1 is MNHEY and CDR2 is SVGEGT. This CDR3 comprises 16 residues. The CDR3 protein is CASSSGTSGGANEQFF. The CDR3 nucleotides are TGTGCCAGCAGTTCGGGGACTAGCGGGGGGGCAAATGAGCAGTTCTTC.

This chain joins TRBV27 and TRBJ2-2, with 8 bases fitting TRBD2. V lost 5 bases and J lost 4; bases outside the gene matches: 12. The CDR3 is 17 amino acids. Germline V CDR1 and CDR2: MNHEY, SMNVEV (reference sequence). In nucleotides, the CDR3 is TGTGCCAGCAGTACTACGGGCGTAGCGGGAAGCACCGGGGAGCTGTTTTTT. It codes for CASSTTGVAGSTGELFF.

This clone has just a few counts. The chain employs TRBV18 and TRBJ1-1; D not certain. The CDR3 sequence is 15 residues long. V gave up 3 bases and J gave up 0 bases, with 11 bases separating them. Germline CDR1 KGHSH, CDR2 LQKENI. The CDR3 reads CASSPGLGVNTEAFF. In DNA, the CDR3 is TGTGCCAGCTCACCGGGTCTGGGAGTGAACACTGAAGCTTTCTTT.

The chain combines TRBV7-8 with TRBJ1-5; D not resolved. Trimming shortened V by 0 bases and J by 2 bases, and 11 bases separated the two germline ends. CDR1 and CDR2 from the germline V gene are SGHVS and FQNEAQ. The CDR3 has 16 amino acids. The CDR3 DNA follows: TGTGCCAGCAGCTTAGCGATATACAATGGCAATCAGCCCCAGCATTTT. Protein: CASSLAIYNGNQPQHF.

J is TRBJ2-2 and V is TRBV11-2, with D hard to call. This CDR3 has 13 amino acids. CDR1 is SGHAT, CDR2 FQNNGV, per germline. V was pared by 3 bases and J by 0 bases, with 2 bases between. Here the CDR3 DNA reads TGTGCCAGCAGCTTCGCGAACACCGGGGAGCTGTTTTTT. This translates into CASSFANTGELFF.

The chain carries TRBV28 and TRBJ2-5; 7 positions agree with TRBD1. V shed 3 bases and J 5 bases; nucleotides not matched to a gene: 3. The length of the CDR3 is 13 residues. Germline CDR1 reads MDHEN; CDR2 reads SYDVKM. The CDR3 bases are TGTGCCAGCAGTTTGCCCAGGGGGGAGACCCAGTACTTC. Translated: CASSLPRGETQYF.

J is TRBJ2-4 and V is TRBV7-2; TRBD1 is a possible D gene (6 bases). Germline CDR1 SGHTA, CDR2 FQGNSA. The CDR3 sequence is 13 residues long. With 1 base removed from V and 7 bases from J, the gap between germline ends came to 8 bases. The CDR3 sequence: CASSLGGRNIQYF. Here the CDR3 DNA reads TGTGCCAGCAGCTTAGGGGGGCGGAACATTCAGTACTTC.

The V and J genes are TRBV6-1 and TRBJ2-5, with 11 bases aligning to TRBD2. V dropped 1 base and J dropped 5; count of bases not matched to a gene: 3. From germline, CDR1 is MNHNS and CDR2 SASEGT. CDR3 length: 15 residues. CDR3 DNA sequence: TGTGCCAGCAGTGAAGGACTAGCGGGGTTGGAGACCCAGTACTTC. Amino acid sequence: CASSEGLAGLETQYF.

V and J are TRBV6-5 and TRBJ2-7; D might be TRBD2 (5 bases). Germline CDR1 reads MNHEY; CDR2 reads SVGAGI. Trimming cost V 6 bases and J 4 bases, with 13 bases left between them. CDR3 length equals 13 residues. The DNA for the CDR3 is TGTGCCAGCAGCTCCCGGGATTTTTACGAGCAGTACTTC. Protein product: CASSSRDFYEQYF.

This chain uses TRBV7-9 with TRBJ1-2; D gene unclear. This CDR3 spans 14 amino acids. CDR1 is SEHNR, CDR2 FQNEAQ, per germline (reference sequence). Trimming removed 3 bases from V and 3 bases from J, with 11 bases in between. CDR3 sequence (DNA): TGTGCCAGCAGCTTCTTGGAGGGTGACTATGGCTACACCTTC. Amino acid sequence: CASSFLEGDYGYTF.